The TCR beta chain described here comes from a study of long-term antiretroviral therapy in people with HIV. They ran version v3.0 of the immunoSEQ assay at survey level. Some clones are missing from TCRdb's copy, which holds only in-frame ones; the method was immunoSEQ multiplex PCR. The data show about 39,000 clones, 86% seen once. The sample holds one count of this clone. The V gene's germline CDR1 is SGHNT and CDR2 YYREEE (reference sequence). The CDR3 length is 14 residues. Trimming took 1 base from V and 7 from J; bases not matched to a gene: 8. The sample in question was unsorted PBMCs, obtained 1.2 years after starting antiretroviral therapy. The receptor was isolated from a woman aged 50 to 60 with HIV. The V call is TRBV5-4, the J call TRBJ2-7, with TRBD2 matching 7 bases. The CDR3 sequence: CASSLSGVPGEQYF. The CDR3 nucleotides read TGTGCCAGCAGCTTGAGCGGGGTCCCGGGGGAGCAGTACTTC.